This TCR beta chain emerged from a study of post-analysis software for immune sequencing data. Study as a whole: Relapsing-remitting, secondary progressive and progressive-relapsing multiple sclerosis were all included among the disease courses.

Tagging with unique molecular identifiers was a feature of the TCR beta cDNA libraries. There were roughly 0.95 to 10 million T cells, and 400,000 to 650,000 cDNA molecules came from them. One entry per CDR3 protein, called by TCRdb with MiXCR from the PCR reads. The repertoire holds approximately 250,000 distinct CDR3 sequences, with 36% as singletons. This clonotype was seen ten or more times. Antigen: not known. Study results and limitations: With TRBV5-6, TRBV5-1 and TRBV20-1 included, about five TRBV segments were more frequent in patients than in controls. Samples sharing a preparation batch grouped tightly together when assessed by F measure. Controls significantly exceeded multiple sclerosis patients in normalized Chao1 diversity.

Germline loops: CDR1 SGHRS, CDR2 YFSETQ. This CDR3 is 14 amino acids long. Deletions cut 4 bases from V and 6 bases from J, with 15 bases between. This clonotype was obtained from a girl aged 5-17 years with multiple sclerosis. V usage is TRBV5-1 and J usage is TRBJ2-3; perhaps TRBD2 as D (7 bases). The sequencing input was blood. CDR3 nucleotides: TGCGCCAGCAGCCGGGGGGCGGGAGACGATACGCAGTATTTT. It encodes CASSRGAGDDTQYF. The full variable domain, completed using reference TRBV5-1 and TRBJ2-3, is KAGVTQTPRYLIKTRGQQVTLSCSPISGHRSVSWYQQTPGQGLQFLFEYFSETQRNKGNFPGRFSGRQFSNSRSEMNVSTLELGDSALYLCASSRGAGDDTQYFGPGTRLTVL.